The 32 T cell receptor beta chains listed next were all sequenced from one sample in a study of response to subunit inactivated influenza vaccine. TCRdb re-called the RT-PCR reads through MiXCR, storing one row per CDR3 protein. Here the sample spans approximately 570,000 distinct CDR3 sequences, about 8% being singletons. The sequences come from PBMCs from blood, collected 23 months after vaccination. The receptors come from a man aged 50-75 years who received an inactivated influenza vaccine.

This clonotype has a count of ten or more. The CDR3 nucleotides are TGCGCCAGCAGCCAAGGGCAATCGGGGGGCCAATACGAGCAGTACTTC. Its translation: CASSQGQSGGQYEQYF. This chain uses TRBV4-1 with TRBJ2-7; weak D call: TRBD2 (7 bases). The CDR3 is 16 amino acids. Trimming took 1 base from V and 4 from J, leaving 17 bases between them. The germline V gene has CDR1 MGHRA and CDR2 YSYEKL.

The rearrangement joins TRBV5-1 to TRBJ2-7; 7 positions match TRBD1. The CDR3 sequence is 18 residues long. Germline V gene sequence: CDR1 SGHRS, CDR2 YFSETQ. The junction had 17 bases not matched to a gene; V was cut back by 0 bases and J by 5 bases. CDR3 sequence (DNA): TGCGCCAGCAGCTTGGCCACTACGAGATTACAGGGGAACCACGAGCAGTACTTC. Residues: CASSLATTRLQGNHEQYF.

The table lists this clonotype with many counts. The chain carries TRBV5-5 and TRBJ1-3; D remains ambiguous. This CDR3 has 14 amino acids. Germline CDR1 is SGHKS and CDR2 is YYEKEE (reference sequence). V was pared by 4 bases and J by 0 bases, with 8 bases between. CDR3: CASSRGDSGNTIYF. CDR3 DNA sequence: TGTGCCAGCAGCCGTGGTGACTCTGGAAACACCATATATTTT.

This rearrangement joins TRBV9 to TRBJ1-1; D is undetermined. From germline, CDR1 is SGDLS and CDR2 YYNGEE. V shed 2 bases and J shed 1 base, with 9 bases lying between them. The CDR3 consists of 14 residues. In DNA, the CDR3 is TGTGCCAGCAGCGTCACGCCTACGAACACTGAAGCTTTCTTT. It encodes CASSVTPTNTEAFF.

The rearrangement joins TRBV4-2 to TRBJ2-1; 10 nucleotides align to TRBD2. There are 14 residues in the CDR3. The V gene end was trimmed by 3 bases and the J gene end by 15 bases; junction bases not matched to a gene: 11. Germline V lookup: CDR1 LGHNA, CDR2 YNFKEQ. The CDR3 region is CASSQGSSGSVGFF. DNA of the CDR3: TGTGCCAGCAGCCAGGGGTCTAGCGGGAGTGTAGGGTTCTTC.

This clonotype has a handful of counts. It may be a read error: a sequence one base away is much more abundant. V gene TRBV19 combines with J gene TRBJ2-7; D possibly corresponds to TRBD1 (5 bases). CDR3 length: 13 amino acids. Germline CDR1 and CDR2: LNHDA and SQIVND (reference sequence). The CDR3 loop is CASNIRQFYEQYF. CDR3 sequence (DNA): TGTGCCAGTAATATACGACAGTTCTACGAGCAGTACTTC.

This clonotype was counted between two and nine times. The chain joins TRBV3-1 to TRBJ1-1; the D gene is possibly TRBD1 (5 bases). CDR1 and CDR2 (germline): LGHDT, YNNKEL (reference sequence). CDR3 length: 16 residues. Trimming cost V 0 bases and J 0 bases, with 11 bases left between them. CDR3: CASSQEGAGLNTEAFF. The CDR3 DNA sequence: TGTGCCAGCAGCCAAGAGGGCGCAGGGCTGAACACTGAAGCTTTCTTT.

In this sample, this clonotype turned up many times. The chain carries TRBV6-5 and TRBJ2-1; D remains unclear. This CDR3 has 12 amino acids. Trimming removed 2 bases from V and 7 bases from J, with 6 bases in between. Germline CDR1 reads MNHEY; CDR2 reads SVGAGI. CDR3 residues: CASSYDGNEQFF. The DNA for the CDR3 is TGTGCCAGCAGTTACGACGGGAATGAGCAGTTCTTC.

This clonotype occurred many times. This chain links TRBV25-1 with TRBJ1-2, with D unclear. Trimming shortened V by 6 bases and J by 6 bases, and 11 bases separated the two germline ends. Germline loops: CDR1 MGHDK, CDR2 SYGVNS. The CDR3 loop spans 12 amino acids. The CDR3 protein is CASRSGPNGYTF. In DNA, the CDR3 is TGTGCCAGCAGGAGCGGTCCTAATGGCTACACCTTC.

The chain uses TRBV15 and TRBJ2-3, with 16 nucleotides matching TRBD2. This CDR3 has 16 amino acids. The germline V gene has CDR1 LNHNV and CDR2 YYDKDF (reference sequence). After removal of 8 bases from V and 4 bases from J, the junction contained 6 bases not matched to a gene. CDR3 in DNA: TGTGCCACCGCGGGACTAGCGGGAGGGCCCTCAGATACGCAGTATTTT. Residues: CATAGLAGGPSDTQYF.

In its sample, this clonotype was seen many times. This chain uses TRBV20-1 with TRBJ1-5; D ambiguous. V was cut by 6 bases and J by 0 bases, with 12 bases left in between. This CDR3 has 14 amino acids. CDR1 is DFQATT, CDR2 SNEGSKA, per germline (reference sequence). The CDR3 region is CSASEVHSNQPQHF. CDR3 in DNA: TGCAGTGCCTCAGAGGTCCATAGCAATCAGCCCCAGCATTTT.

J is TRBJ2-6 and V is TRBV28; 8 bases line up with TRBD2. CDR1 MDHEN and CDR2 SYDVKM come from the germline V gene. V lost 6 bases and J lost 4; bases outside the gene matches: 17. This CDR3 region has 19 residues. Here the CDR3 reads CASRPGLGGGWTGANVLTF. The CDR3 DNA is TGTGCCAGCAGACCGGGACTAGGGGGAGGGTGGACGGGGGCCAACGTCCTGACTTTC.

The CDR3 nucleotides are TGTGCCACCAGTGATTCGGGACAAAACACCGGGGAGCTGTTTTTT. It yields the protein CATSDSGQNTGELFF. The V call is TRBV24-1, the J call TRBJ2-2; possibly TRBD1 for D (6 bases). This CDR3 is built from 15 residues. With 2 bases removed from V and 2 bases from J, the gap between germline ends came to 8 bases. Germline V gene lookup returns CDR1 KGHDR and CDR2 SFDVKD.

In this sample, this clonotype turned up a few times. J is TRBJ2-2 and V is TRBV10-3; 9 bases line up with TRBD1. The J segment lost 4 bases and the V segment lost 9 bases, leaving 9 bases of the junction unmatched. The CDR3 consists of 15 residues. The germline V gene encodes CDR1 ENHRY and CDR2 SYGVKD. CDR3 nucleotides: TGTGCCATACATGAACAGGGGGCTGGCACCGGGGAGCTGTTTTTT. Translating it yields CAIHEQGAGTGELFF.

This clonotype came up many times. J is TRBJ2-5 and V is TRBV5-1, with D perhaps matching TRBD2 (5 bases). The CDR3 extends over 14 amino acids. V lost 0 bases and J lost 5, with 11 bases in between. CDR1 SGHRS and CDR2 YFSETQ come from the germline V gene. The CDR3 DNA sequence: TGCGCCAGCAGCTTGGCTGTGGGCGGGGAGACCCAGTACTTC. It specifies CASSLAVGGETQYF.

This clonotype came up a few times. The chain recombines TRBV6-4 with TRBJ2-1, with D hard to call. CDR3 size: 15 residues. Germline CDR1 reads MRHNA; CDR2 reads SNTAGT. Trimming stripped 6 bases from V and 8 bases from J, with 20 bases between. Here the CDR3 DNA reads TGTGCCAGCAGCGAATTCGGCGCCAGCCCCCATGAGCAGTTCTTC. Its protein product is CASSEFGASPHEQFF.

Only a few counts were recorded for this clonotype. J is TRBJ2-2 and V is TRBV5-1; weak D call: TRBD1 (5 bases). This CDR3 spans 14 amino acids. CDR1 is SGHRS and CDR2 is YFSETQ in the germline V gene. V was shortened by 3 bases and J by 6 bases, with 12 bases between the two germline ends. The CDR3 nucleotides are TGCGCCAGCAGCTGGGGCACGGATCCCGGGGAGCTGTTTTTT. Its translation is CASSWGTDPGELFF.

This clonotype was detected ten times or more. The chain joins TRBV6-6 to TRBJ2-5; D is possibly TRBD2 (5 bases). The CDR3 loop spans 14 amino acids. V was pared by 1 base and J by 5 bases, with 11 bases between. CDR1 MNHNY and CDR2 SVGAGI come from the germline V gene (reference sequence). This CDR3 is CASSYFEGSETQYF. The CDR3 nucleotides read TGTGCCAGCAGTTACTTTGAGGGCTCCGAGACCCAGTACTTC.

This clonotype has a count of ten or more. The DNA of the CDR3 is TGCGCCAGCAGCAGGGGGGACAGGGGATCACCCCTCCACTTT. This encodes CASSRGDRGSPLHF. The chain links TRBV5-1 to TRBJ1-6; 10 bases are a match to TRBD1. The CDR3 totals 14 residues. With 4 bases clipped from V and 10 bases from J, the junction kept 5 bases outside the gene matches. Germline CDR1 is SGHRS and CDR2 is YFSETQ.

This clonotype was observed a handful of times. The chain has TRBV12-3 or TRBV12-4 and TRBJ1-4; TRBD1 is a possible D gene (5 bases). The V gene lost 7 bases and the J gene lost 4 bases, with 16 bases spanning the gap. The length of the CDR3 is 15 residues. The CDR3 region is CASTQRQGGNEKLFF. The CDR3 DNA follows: TGTGCCAGCACCCAGCGGCAGGGTGGTAATGAAAAACTGTTTTTT.

Many counts were recorded for this clonotype. This sequence joins TRBV12-3 or TRBV12-4 and TRBJ1-5; D remains ambiguous. V lost 3 bases and J lost 4, with 7 bases in between. This CDR3 contains 13 residues. The CDR3 region has the DNA TGTGCCAGCAGTTTGTGGGGTAATCAGCCCCAGCATTTT. Protein product: CASSLWGNQPQHF.

This clonotype showed up just a few times. The rearrangement uses TRBV29-1 and TRBJ2-1; D is unresolved. The CDR3 length is 15 residues. Looked up from germline, CDR1 is SQVTM and CDR2 is ANQGSEA. V lost 2 bases and J 0 bases, leaving 11 bases between the germline ends. The CDR3 reads CSVENGLFSYNEQFF. CDR3 in DNA: TGCAGCGTTGAAAATGGGTTATTCTCCTACAATGAGCAGTTCTTC.

This clonotype was counted a few times. The chain links TRBV12-3 or TRBV12-4 to TRBJ1-6, with D hard to call. The CDR3 is made up of 11 amino acids. Deletions cut 5 bases from V and 15 bases from J, with 11 bases between. The CDR3 loop is CASSPGGGLHF. CDR3 coding DNA: TGTGCCAGCAGTCCGGGAGGCGGCCTCCACTTT.

CDR3 amino acids: CAISEGQGYTF. CDR3 sequence (DNA): TGTGCCATCAGTGAGGGGCAGGGCTACACCTTC. The V call is TRBV10-3, the J call TRBJ1-2; D gene uncertain. The V and J ends lost 2 bases and 8 bases respectively, with 6 bases between them. The CDR3 runs 11 residues. CDR1 and CDR2 (germline): ENHRY, SYGVKD.

The V call is TRBV20-1, the J call TRBJ1-5; no firm D call. The CDR3 length is 13 residues. Germline lookup yields CDR1 DFQATT and CDR2 SNEGSKA (reference sequence). The germline V and J ends were trimmed by 6 bases and 1 base, with 10 bases remaining between them. This CDR3 reads CSAFPHSNQPQHF. In DNA form, the CDR3 reads TGCAGTGCCTTCCCCCACAGCAATCAGCCCCAGCATTTT.

This clonotype was counted between two and nine times. Written as DNA, the CDR3 is TGTGCCAGCAGTCTCCGGACAGGGGGCTTTTTGTCCCTCCACTTT. Its translation is CASSLRTGGFLSLHF. V is TRBV12-3 or TRBV12-4 and J is TRBJ1-6; the match to TRBD1 covers 11 bases. Germline trimming cut 5 bases from V and 14 bases from J; bases unmatched to any gene: 11. The CDR3 has 15 amino acids.

This clonotype was counted between two and nine times. The rearrangement links TRBV6-5 to TRBJ2-7; possibly TRBD2 for D (7 bases). The CDR3 extends over 18 amino acids. The V end was cut by 1 base, the J end by 4 bases, with 23 bases between. Germline values: CDR1 MNHEY, CDR2 SVGAGI. The CDR3 here is CASSYWKGGSPLFYEQYF. The DNA of the CDR3 is TGTGCCAGCAGTTACTGGAAGGGGGGGTCCCCTCTCTTTTACGAGCAGTACTTC.

This clonotype occurred many times. The chain combines TRBV29-1 with TRBJ2-3, with D uncertain. Trimming cost V 6 bases and J 0 bases, with 22 bases left between them. The length of the CDR3 is 17 residues. From germline, CDR1 is SQVTM and CDR2 ANQGSEA. CDR3 sequence (DNA): TGCAGCGTCGACGGGTTGGGGAACCAGCCTAGCACAGATACGCAGTATTTT. It encodes CSVDGLGNQPSTDTQYF.

This chain uses TRBV15 with TRBJ2-7; D is undetermined. The CDR3 is 16 residues long. V gave up 0 bases and J gave up 7 bases, with 19 bases separating them. Germline V gene data show CDR1 as LNHNV and CDR2 as YYDKDF (reference sequence). Written as DNA, the CDR3 is TGTGCCACCAGCAGAGAGAGGACGGTCGTGTCGAGAGAGCAGTACTTC. Protein product: CATSRERTVVSREQYF.

This clonotype was counted many times. The V and J genes are TRBV3-1 and TRBJ1-1; the D is unclear. From germline, CDR1 is LGHDT and CDR2 YNNKEL (reference sequence). V was shortened by 1 base and J by 1 base, with 10 bases between the two germline ends. The CDR3 consists of 15 residues. Here the CDR3 reads CASSQVLRWNTEAFF. The CDR3, as DNA: TGTGCCAGCAGCCAAGTCCTCCGATGGAACACTGAAGCTTTCTTT.

The chain couples TRBV4-3 to TRBJ2-7; no definite D call. The CDR3 is made up of 14 amino acids. CDR1 and CDR2 (germline): LGHNA, YSLEER. Trimming took 2 bases from V and 0 from J, leaving 8 bases between them. This CDR3 reads CASSQWQDSYEQYF. The CDR3 DNA reads as TGCGCCAGCAGCCAATGGCAGGACTCCTACGAGCAGTACTTC.

The V gene is TRBV21-1, the J gene TRBJ2-7; TRBD2, the table's D call, was not compared with the DNA. TRBV21-1 is described as a pseudogene. The length of the CDR3 is 16 residues. Written as DNA, the CDR3 is TGTGCCAGCAGCATCCGCTCCCGACATTATACCCACGAGCAGTACTTC. Translated: CASSIRSRHYTHEQYF.